The 29 T cell receptor beta chains below were found in one sample sequenced in a study of blood T cells in healthy people across ages (dated by TCRdb to the mid-2010s). Libraries were prepared through 5' RACE. Sequencing was performed on an Illumina HiSeq 2500. The second PCR ran for about 6 to 11 cycles and used a J-beta primer mix along with a sample-barcoded 5' primer. The public reads were reprocessed in TCRdb via fastp at Q25 and MiXCR, keeping in-frame beta chains. Entries are consolidated by CDR3 protein sequence, retaining the most common genes and DNA. This sample has about 590,000 distinct CDR3 sequences in its table, and approximately 30% of those were observed once. The ten most abundant clones make up about a sixth of the sample. Sequencing was carried out using blood. The source of these receptors is a woman older than 75 in good health.

The CDR3 bases are TGTGCCAGCAGCGTAACCGGGGCCTCCTACGAGCAGTACTTC. Amino acids: CASSVTGASYEQYF. The V call is TRBV9, the J call TRBJ2-7, with D perhaps given as TRBD1 or TRBD2 (5 bases each). Between the trimmed V and J ends, which lost 1 base and 0 bases, there was a span of 8 bases. The germline CDR1 and CDR2 sequences are SGDLS and YYNGEE. CDR3 length: 14 residues.

The sample holds many counts of this clonotype. CDR3 DNA: TGTGCCAGCAGCCAACGGGGGGGCGACTATGGCTACACCTTC. This gives the protein CASSQRGGDYGYTF. This chain uses TRBV3-1 with TRBJ1-2, with D tentatively TRBD1 (6 bases). V gave up 2 bases and J gave up 3 bases, with 10 bases separating them. Germline values: CDR1 LGHDT, CDR2 YNNKEL (reference sequence). The CDR3 is 14 residues long.

Here the CDR3 reads CASSAAYWETQYF. As DNA, the CDR3 is TGTGCCAGCAGCGCTGCATACTGGGAGACCCAGTACTTC. V is TRBV27 and J is TRBJ2-5; no definite D call. The length of the CDR3 is 13 residues. Trimming took off 6 bases at V and 5 bases at J, with 13 bases between the two ends. CDR1 and CDR2 (germline): MNHEY, SMNVEV (reference sequence).

This clonotype was counted only a few times. This rearrangement joins TRBV7-2 to TRBJ2-5, with D possibly TRBD2 on 6 matching bases. The V end was cut by 1 base, the J end by 1 base, with 10 bases between. Germline V CDR1 and CDR2: SGHTA, FQGNSA. The CDR3 sequence is 15 residues long. CDR3 loop: CASSLGSLAQETQYF. CDR3 in DNA: TGTGCCAGCAGCTTAGGGTCACTAGCCCAAGAGACCCAGTACTTC.

Many counts were recorded for this clonotype. The chain links TRBV25-1 to TRBJ1-5; no clear D. In germline, CDR1 is MGHDK, CDR2 SYGVNS. CDR3 length: 14 amino acids. V lost 8 bases and J 2 bases, leaving 13 bases between the germline ends. In nucleotides, the CDR3 is TGTGCCAGCTCGTGGGGTGTCGGCAATCAGCCCCAGCATTTT. It specifies CASSWGVGNQPQHF.

This clonotype showed up many times. V usage is TRBV12-3 or TRBV12-4 and J usage is TRBJ1-5, with D uncertain. V was trimmed by 1 base and J by 0 bases, leaving 10 bases between them. This CDR3 has 16 amino acids. The DNA of the CDR3 is TGTGCCAGCAGTTTAGACGGCTTTAATAGCAATCAGCCCCAGCATTTT. Amino acids: CASSLDGFNSNQPQHF.

This clonotype was recorded a few times. V gene TRBV7-9 combines with J gene TRBJ2-1; D possibly corresponds to TRBD1 (5 bases). Germline V gene lookup returns CDR1 SEHNR and CDR2 FQNEAQ (reference sequence). V dropped 1 base and J dropped 3 bases, with 16 bases sitting between them. The CDR3 loop spans 17 amino acids. The CDR3 reads CASSLGVGQTIYNEQFF. In DNA form, the CDR3 reads TGTGCCAGCAGCTTAGGGGTAGGACAAACGATCTACAATGAGCAGTTCTTC.

The V gene is TRBV30, the J gene TRBJ2-3; TRBD1 might be the D (5 bases). Germline V gene lookup returns CDR1 GTSNPN and CDR2 SVGIG (reference sequence). The CDR3 consists of 14 residues. V shed 4 bases and J shed 5 bases, with 16 bases lying between them. Written as DNA, the CDR3 is TGTGCCTGGACCCCAGGGCCCTCAAGAGATACGCAGTATTTT. As protein: CAWTPGPSRDTQYF.

This clonotype was picked up a small number of times. The chain carries TRBV6-2 or TRBV6-3 and TRBJ2-1, with 7 bases fitting TRBD1. The germline gives CDR1 MNHEY, CDR2 SVGEGT. The trim removed 2 bases at V and 0 bases at J, leaving 7 bases unmatched. The CDR3 runs to 17 residues. The CDR3 DNA reads as TGTGCCAGCAGTTACCTTAGGGGGCGGAGCTCCTACAATGAGCAGTTCTTC. Amino acids: CASSYLRGRSSYNEQFF.

This clonotype has only one observation. A much larger clonotype is one base distant, so this may be a read error. The chain combines TRBV7-2 with TRBJ1-5, with a weak D call TRBD1 (6 bases). The CDR3 runs to 15 residues. CDR1 and CDR2 from the germline V gene are SGHTA and FQGNSA. The germline V and J ends were trimmed by 5 bases and 2 bases, with 13 bases remaining between them. The CDR3 nucleotides read TGTACCAGCAGCCCGGGGGGGCGGGGCAATCAGCCCCAGCATTTT. It yields the protein CTSSPGGRGNQPQHF.

This chain uses TRBV19 with TRBJ2-2; D gene ambiguous. V was pared by 3 bases and J by 4 bases, with 6 bases between. Germline values: CDR1 LNHDA, CDR2 SQIVND (reference sequence). The CDR3 totals 13 residues. CDR3 protein: CASSIPGTGELFF. CDR3 nucleotides: TGTGCCAGTAGTATCCCCGGCACCGGGGAGCTGTTTTTT. Using reference TRBV19 and TRBJ2-2 for the parts outside the CDR3, the full variable domain is DGGITQSPKYLFRKEGQNVTLSCEQNLNHDAMYWYRQDPGQGLRLIYYSQIVNDFQKGDIAEGYSVSREKKESFPLTVTSAQKNPTAFYLCASSIPGTGELFFGEGSRLTVL.

This clonotype came up a few times. A much larger clonotype is one base distant, so this may be a read error. V is TRBV20-1 and J is TRBJ2-3; unclear D gene. V was shortened by 0 bases and J by 5 bases, with 15 bases between the two germline ends. This CDR3 is built from 15 residues. Germline CDR1 is DFQATT and CDR2 is SNEGSKA (reference sequence). Here the CDR3 DNA reads TGCAGTGCTAGAGATTCGTCTAGTGTTCGAGATACGCAGTATTTT. Translation: CSARDSSSVRDTQYF.

Concerning this clonotype: Germline and junction disagree at one end, which may indicate a read error. The rearrangement uses TRBV6-1 and TRBJ1-6; no clear D gene. Germline CDR1 is MNHNS and CDR2 is SASEGT. The CDR3 is made up of 14 amino acids. The chain's CDR3 is CASREAPGDSPLHF. CDR3 nucleotides: TGTGCCAGCAGGGAAGCCCCCGGAGATTCACCCCTCCACTTT.

V gene TRBV7-2 combines with J gene TRBJ2-5; the match to TRBD2 covers 11 bases. Trimming removed 4 bases from V and 4 bases from J; junction bases left unmatched: 2. The CDR3 sequence is 14 residues long. The V gene's germline CDR1 is SGHTA and CDR2 FQGNSA. In DNA form, the CDR3 reads TGTGCCAGCAGCTCCCTAGCGGGAGGAGAGACCCAGTACTTC. Encoded protein: CASSSLAGGETQYF.

There are many counts of this clonotype. The chain couples TRBV5-1 to TRBJ2-7; 8 positions agree with TRBD1. The ends lost 0 bases at V and 7 bases at J; junction bases unmatched: 12. The germline V gene has CDR1 SGHRS and CDR2 YFSETQ. CDR3 length equals 16 residues. The CDR3 nucleotides read TGCGCCAGCAGCTTGGTAACAGGGGGGACCCTGGGGGAGCAGTACTTC. Amino acid sequence: CASSLVTGGTLGEQYF.

This clonotype was recorded many times. The V call is TRBV7-9, the J call TRBJ2-7; D is possibly TRBD1 or TRBD2 (5 bases each). This CDR3 is 13 amino acids long. Germline V gene sequence: CDR1 SEHNR, CDR2 FQNEAQ (reference sequence). The ends were cut back, 5 bases at V and 1 base at J, with 9 bases in the middle. This CDR3 reads CASSRDPSYEQYF. The DNA of the CDR3 is TGTGCCAGCAGCCGGGACCCGTCCTACGAGCAGTACTTC.

This clonotype turned up a few times. Given a much more abundant clone one base away, this may be a read error. This chain joins TRBV9 and TRBJ2-1, with 8 nucleotides matching TRBD2. The J call may not be correct, given that the DNA end is closer to TRBJ2-7. The germline CDR1 and CDR2 sequences are SGDLS and YYNGEE. This CDR3 comprises 16 residues. The CDR3: CASSVDAGGLYNEQYF. CDR3 nucleotide sequence: TGTGCCAGCAGCGTAGACGCGGGGGGTTTATACAATGAGCAGTACTTC.

This clonotype occurred many times. The rearrangement joins TRBV9 to TRBJ2-1; no reliable D call. V was trimmed by 5 bases and J by 4 bases, leaving 25 bases between them. Germline CDR1 SGDLS, CDR2 YYNGEE. This CDR3 is built from 18 residues. The CDR3 nucleotides are TGTGCCAGCAGTTTCCCGGGTAGGTTGAACGCCGATTACAATGAGCAGTTCTTC. Protein product: CASSFPGRLNADYNEQFF.

In its sample, this clonotype was seen a few times. The chain carries TRBV5-6 and TRBJ2-7, with D tentatively TRBD1 or TRBD2 (5 bases each). The CDR3 runs 14 residues. Germline V CDR1 and CDR2: SGHDT, YYEEEE. V lost 0 bases and J lost 5, with 12 bases in between. DNA for the CDR3: TGTGCCAGCAGCTTGGATCCTAGCAGGGACGAGCAGTACTTC. It specifies CASSLDPSRDEQYF.

This clonotype was counted ten times or more. The chain uses TRBV9 and TRBJ1-6; no definite D call. CDR1 is SGDLS and CDR2 is YYNGEE in the germline V gene. The CDR3 contains 14 residues. Trimming removed 0 bases at V and 6 bases at J, with 7 bases between. The CDR3 reads CASSVDHSNSPLHF. The DNA of the CDR3 is TGTGCCAGCAGCGTAGACCACAGTAATTCACCCCTCCACTTT.

This clonotype was seen just once. A much larger clonotype is one base distant, so this may be a read error. This chain uses TRBV19 with TRBJ2-7; 8 nucleotides agree with TRBD1. The germline V gene has CDR1 LNHDA and CDR2 SQIVND (reference sequence). CDR3 length equals 14 residues. CDR3 coding DNA: TGTGCCAGTAGCTGGACAGGGAGTCCCTACGGGCAGTACTTC. Translating gives CASSWTGSPYGQYF.

CDR3 sequence: CASSKIGQNTEAFF. The CDR3 nucleotides are TGTGCCAGCAGCAAAATTGGTCAAAACACTGAAGCTTTCTTT. The chain joins TRBV21-1 to TRBJ1-1. TRBV21-1 is deemed a pseudogene. The CDR3 covers 14 residues.

Ten or more counts support this clonotype. The V call is TRBV7-2, the J call TRBJ1-4; D is unclear. The CDR3 is 14 residues long. V lost 1 base, J lost 3 bases, and 6 bases lay in between. The germline V gene encodes CDR1 SGHTA and CDR2 FQGNSA. Here the CDR3 DNA reads TGTGCCAGCAGCTTAGACGGGTCTAATGAAAAACTGTTTTTT. It specifies CASSLDGSNEKLFF.

A remark on this clonotype: This may come from a read error, since a much larger clone is one base off. The rearrangement uses TRBV11-2 and TRBJ2-3, with unresolved D. Trimming left V 3 bases short and J 2 bases short, with 15 bases between. The CDR3 consists of 16 residues. Germline V gene lookup returns CDR1 SGHAT and CDR2 FQNNGV. CDR3 in amino acids: CASSLGKDGNTDTQYF. The CDR3 DNA reads as TGTGCCAGCAGCTTGGGTAAGGACGGAAACACAGATACGCAGTATTTT. Combining the CDR3 with reference TRBV11-2 and TRBJ2-3 gives the whole variable domain EAGVAQSPRYKIIEKRQSVAFWCNPISGHATLYWYQQILGQGPKLLIQFQNNGVVDDSQLPKDRFSAERLKGVDSTLKIQPAKLEDSAVYLCASSLGKDGNTDTQYFGPGTRLTVL.

This chain uses TRBV29-1 with TRBJ1-1; maybe TRBD1 (5 bases). From germline, CDR1 is SQVTM and CDR2 ANQGSEA. This CDR3 has 13 amino acids. Trimming left V 2 bases short and J 3 bases short, with 10 bases between. Here the CDR3 reads CSVERGGDTEAFF. The CDR3 DNA reads as TGCAGCGTTGAACGGGGCGGGGACACTGAAGCTTTCTTT.

The V gene is TRBV29-1, the J gene TRBJ2-3; D perhaps matches TRBD2 (6 bases). Between the trimmed V and J ends, which lost 7 bases and 5 bases, there was a span of 13 bases. Per the germline V gene, CDR1 is SQVTM and CDR2 is ANQGSEA. The CDR3 contains 12 residues. In DNA form, the CDR3 reads TGCAGCGCCTCCAACGGGGGAGATACGCAGTATTTT. This encodes CSASNGGDTQYF.

For this clonotype: A much bigger clone sits one base away, suggesting this may be a read error. The V call is TRBV6-5, the J call TRBJ2-4; 7 positions agree with TRBD2. The J call may be mistaken, given a closer DNA end match to TRBJ2-5. The CDR3 loop spans 13 amino acids. Per the germline V gene, CDR1 is MNHEY and CDR2 is SVGAGI. In DNA form, the CDR3 reads TGTGCCAGCAGGTTATCTAGCGGAGAGACCCAGTACTTC. Translating gives CASRLSSGETQYF.

This clonotype has a count of ten or more. The J gene is TRBJ2-4, the V gene TRBV28; D uncertain. V lost 1 base, J lost 0 bases, and 10 bases lay in between. The CDR3 runs 16 residues. Per the germline V gene, CDR1 is MDHEN and CDR2 is SYDVKM. Here the CDR3 reads CASSLSQNLAKNIQYF. Here the CDR3 DNA reads TGTGCCAGCAGTTTATCCCAGAATCTAGCCAAAAACATTCAGTACTTC.

As to this clonotype: The junction shows a germline mismatch at one end, possibly a read error. V gene TRBV7-2 combines with J gene TRBJ2-3; either TRBD1 or TRBD2 may fit D (5 bases each). In germline, CDR1 is SGHTA, CDR2 FQGNSA. CDR3 length: 14 amino acids. The CDR3 sequence is CASSLGRGTDMQYF. CDR3 in DNA: TGTGCCAGCAGCTTAGGTCGGGGCACAGATATGCAGTATTTT.